Below are 30 T cell receptor beta chains sequenced from a single sample in a study of blood T cell repertoires in COVID-19. Data came from immunoSEQ multiplex PCR; TCRdb stores just in-frame clones and leaves some out. Of 150,000 to 200,000 clones detected, around 82% appear once; the ten largest clones hold 6%. The sequencing input was PBMCs or T cells enriched from blood (not recorded which). The receptors were sampled from a man aged 35 to 55 who had recovered from COVID-19.

This chain uses TRBV7-9 with TRBJ1-1, with 8 nucleotides matching TRBD1. The length of the CDR3 is 14 residues. The germline V gene has CDR1 SEHNR and CDR2 FQNEAQ (reference sequence). V dropped 3 bases and J dropped 3; count of bases not matched to a gene: 3. In DNA form, the CDR3 reads TGTGCCAGCAGCTTGGGACAGGCCTACACTGAAGCTTTCTTT. Translating gives CASSLGQAYTEAFF.

The genes are TRBV30 and TRBJ2-3, with D perhaps TRBD2 (6 bases). This CDR3 has 11 residues. CDR1 is GTSNPN and CDR2 is SVGIG in the germline V gene (reference sequence). V was shortened by 3 bases and J by 6 bases, with 7 bases between the two germline ends. DNA for the CDR3: TGTGCCTGGAGGGCGGGGGATACGCAGTATTTT. This gives the protein CAWRAGDTQYF.

V and J are TRBV6-5 and TRBJ1-2; D unclear. The germline V gene encodes CDR1 MNHEY and CDR2 SVGAGI. The CDR3 runs 16 residues. V gave up 0 bases and J gave up 5 bases, with 16 bases separating them. The CDR3 DNA reads TGTGCCAGCAGTTACTCTGGGGAGGCCGTCATATATGGCTACACCTTC. Protein product: CASSYSGEAVIYGYTF.

This chain connects TRBV5-4 to TRBJ2-3, with no clear D. The CDR3 is 13 amino acids. From germline, CDR1 is SGHNT and CDR2 YYREEE (reference sequence). V shed 4 bases and J shed 4 bases, with 10 bases lying between them. CDR3 nucleotide sequence: TGTGCCAGCAGCACGTCACGGGCAGATACGCAGTATTTT. As protein: CASSTSRADTQYF.

V is TRBV25-1 and J is TRBJ2-3; the match to TRBD2 covers 8 bases. The V segment lost 5 bases and the J segment 6 bases; nucleotides outside the gene matches: 7. The CDR3 has 14 amino acids. The germline gives CDR1 MGHDK, CDR2 SYGVNS. CDR3 region: CASSQTSAIDTQYF. The CDR3 DNA sequence: TGTGCCAGCAGTCAGACTAGCGCAATCGATACGCAGTATTTT. Together with reference TRBV25-1 and TRBJ2-3, the CDR3 gives the full variable domain: EADIYQTPRYLVIGTGKKITLECSQTMGHDKMYWYQQDPGMELHLIHYSYGVNSTEKGDLSSESTVSRIRTEHFPLTLESARPSHTSQYLCASSQTSAIDTQYFGPGTRLTVL.

The chain's CDR3 is CASSQSYRRNEQFF. In nucleotides, the CDR3 is TGTGCCAGCAGCCAATCGTACAGGCGCAATGAGCAGTTCTTC. The J gene is TRBJ2-1, the V gene TRBV3-1 (or the pseudogene TRBV3-2); tentative D call: TRBD1 (5 bases). The CDR3 is 14 amino acids. V was trimmed by 2 bases and J by 6 bases, leaving 11 bases between them. Germline CDR1 LGHDT, CDR2 YNNKEL (reference sequence).

This clone was observed a few times. The chain has TRBV10-3 and TRBJ2-1, with D tentatively TRBD2 (7 bases). The germline gives CDR1 ENHRY, CDR2 SYGVKD. The CDR3 spans 15 residues. V lost 7 bases to trimming and J lost 8 bases, with 21 bases between them. This chain's CDR3 is CAIKEGGGQRDEQFF. DNA of the CDR3: TGTGCCATCAAAGAAGGCGGGGGCCAAAGGGATGAGCAGTTCTTC.

A single count supports this clone. This chain links TRBV27 with TRBJ2-4; 7 bases fit TRBD1. The CDR3 extends over 15 amino acids. V gave up 5 bases and J gave up 1 base; unmatched junction bases: 5. CDR1 and CDR2 from the germline V gene are MNHEY and SMNVEV (reference sequence). DNA of the CDR3: TGTGCCAGCAGTACACAGGGGTTTGCCAAAAACATTCAGTACTTC. Its protein product is CASSTQGFAKNIQYF.

V usage is TRBV6-6 and J usage is TRBJ1-2; 9 bases match TRBD1. J lost 5 bases, V lost 6 bases, and 7 bases had no gene match. The CDR3 consists of 14 residues. Germline CDR1 reads MNHNY; CDR2 reads SVGAGI (reference sequence). CDR3 sequence (DNA): TGTGCCAGCAGGCCCGGACAGGGGACGTATGGCTACACCTTC. This sequence encodes CASRPGQGTYGYTF.

The chain carries TRBV5-5 and TRBJ2-1, with D perhaps TRBD2 (7 bases). V was cut by 3 bases and J by 0 bases, with 19 bases left in between. The CDR3 runs 18 residues. Germline CDR1 is SGHKS and CDR2 is YYEKEE (reference sequence). The CDR3 sequence: CASSSESRGGSSYNEQFF. The CDR3 DNA follows: TGTGCCAGCAGCTCCGAAAGTAGGGGGGGATCCTCCTACAATGAGCAGTTCTTC.

V usage is TRBV12-3 or TRBV12-4 and J usage is TRBJ2-2; no clear D gene. This CDR3 contains 12 residues. V was trimmed by 7 bases and J by 6 bases, leaving 9 bases between them. In DNA, the CDR3 is TGTGCCAGCAATACTTTAGCCGGGGAGCTGTTTTTT. As protein: CASNTLAGELFF.

The rearrangement links TRBV15 to TRBJ1-1, with D hard to call. V was shortened by 3 bases and J by 0 bases, with 14 bases between the two germline ends. In germline, CDR1 is LNHNV, CDR2 YYDKDF (reference sequence). There are 16 residues in the CDR3. The CDR3 region has the DNA TGTGCCACCAGCAGTGAACGGGATTCGGTGAACACTGAAGCTTTCTTT. This encodes CATSSERDSVNTEAFF.

This chain joins TRBV7-9 and TRBJ1-1, with 7 nucleotides matching TRBD1. The V segment lost 5 bases and the J segment 3 bases; nucleotides outside the gene matches: 6. Per the germline V gene, CDR1 is SEHNR and CDR2 is FQNEAQ (reference sequence). The CDR3 has 14 amino acids. In nucleotides, the CDR3 is TGTGCCAGCAGCCCCCAGGGGGTGTACACTGAAGCTTTCTTT. It translates to CASSPQGVYTEAFF.

In its sample, this clone was seen a few times. The chain carries TRBV5-1 and TRBJ1-1; 7 bases match TRBD1. Germline CDR1 is SGHRS and CDR2 is YFSETQ. The CDR3 is made up of 16 amino acids. V was clipped by 3 bases and J by 2 bases; unmatched bases: 10. In DNA, the CDR3 is TGCGCCAGCAGCTCTGACCGGGACAGCTTAAACACTGAAGCTTTCTTT. Translating gives CASSSDRDSLNTEAFF.

The chain joins TRBV5-1 to TRBJ2-3, with a possible D match to TRBD2 (5 bases). Germline CDR1 is SGHRS and CDR2 is YFSETQ. The CDR3 totals 12 residues. Trimming pared 7 bases from V and 7 bases from J, leaving 13 bases between. The CDR3 nucleotides read TGCGCCAGCGCTCTCGAGGACTATACGCAGTATTTT. This codes for CASALEDYTQYF. Full variable domain (remainder filled in from reference TRBV5-1 and TRBJ2-3): KAGVTQTPRYLIKTRGQQVTLSCSPISGHRSVSWYQQTPGQGLQFLFEYFSETQRNKGNFPGRFSGRQFSNSRSEMNVSTLELGDSALYLCASALEDYTQYFGPGTRLTVL.

CDR3 sequence (DNA): TGTGCCTGGGGAGCCCCTCAGGGGAATGAAAAACTGTTTTTT. Protein: CAWGAPQGNEKLFF. J is TRBJ1-4 and V is TRBV30; D possibly corresponds to TRBD1 (6 bases). Germline V CDR1 and CDR2: GTSNPN, SVGIG (reference sequence). CDR3 length equals 14 residues. Trimming removed 5 bases from V and 5 bases from J, with 15 bases in between.

As regards this clone: At one end, the junction sequence differs from germline, possibly due to a read error. This sequence joins TRBV5-6 and TRBJ2-2; 9 bases align to TRBD2. The V gene's germline CDR1 is SGHDT and CDR2 YYEEEE. CDR3 length: 16 amino acids. CDR3 sequence reads: CARSLAGGAGTGELFF. CDR3 nucleotides: TGTGCCCGCAGCTTGGCGGGGGGGGCCGGCACCGGGGAGCTGTTTTTT.

The V and J genes are TRBV19 and TRBJ2-1; 9 bases match TRBD2. V was pared by 3 bases and J by 4 bases, with 4 bases of the junction left unmatched. CDR3 size: 15 residues. CDR1 is LNHDA, CDR2 SQIVND, per germline (reference sequence). In DNA, the CDR3 is TGTGCCAGTAGTATGGGCGGGGGGGTTTACAATGAGCAGTTCTTC. It translates to CASSMGGGVYNEQFF.

The J gene is TRBJ1-6, the V gene TRBV30; 7 bases map to TRBD1. Germline V gene data show CDR1 as GTSNPN and CDR2 as SVGIG (reference sequence). This CDR3 is built from 17 residues. V shed 4 bases, J shed 5 bases, and the junction held 14 bases outside the gene matches. The CDR3 sequence is CAWTGTAGDTNNSPLHF. CDR3 in DNA: TGTGCCTGGACGGGGACAGCGGGCGATACTAATAATTCACCCCTCCACTTT.

The chain has TRBV18 and TRBJ1-4; 7 positions match TRBD1. J was trimmed by 4 bases and V by 2 bases; bases with no gene match: 13. The germline V gene has CDR1 KGHSH and CDR2 LQKENI. CDR3 length: 18 residues. Here the CDR3 reads CASSPKRSGQPINEKLFF. DNA of the CDR3: TGTGCCAGCTCACCAAAACGATCGGGACAGCCTATTAATGAAAAACTGTTTTTT.

The chain joins TRBV5-1 to TRBJ1-3, with 9 nucleotides matching TRBD1. CDR1 is SGHRS, CDR2 YFSETQ, per germline. Losses at the gene ends were 4 bases for V and 4 bases for J; bases not matched to a gene: 9. The CDR3 contains 16 residues. The CDR3: CASSQSGTGLGNTIYF. The CDR3 DNA reads TGCGCCAGCAGCCAATCCGGGACAGGGTTGGGAAACACCATATATTTT.

This chain uses TRBV27 with TRBJ1-2; D unclear. The V gene's germline CDR1 is MNHEY and CDR2 SMNVEV (reference sequence). This CDR3 region has 13 residues. Between the trimmed V and J ends, which lost 6 bases and 8 bases, there was a span of 16 bases. For the CDR3, the DNA is TGTGCCAGCAGAACCACCGGGAAACTCGGCTACACCTTC. This codes for CASRTTGKLGYTF.

The chain combines TRBV13 with TRBJ1-3; D call uncertain. V dropped 6 bases and J dropped 1 base, with 13 bases sitting between them. This CDR3 contains 15 residues. Germline CDR1 reads PRHDT; CDR2 reads FYEKMQ (reference sequence). In DNA, the CDR3 is TGTGCCAGCAGTTTTACAAGTCTTTCTGGAAACACCATATATTTT. Its protein is CASSFTSLSGNTIYF.

The V and J genes are TRBV6-1 and TRBJ2-4; TRBD1 matches 8 bases. CDR1 and CDR2 (germline): MNHNS, SASEGT. This CDR3 spans 15 amino acids. J gave up 8 bases and V 3 bases, and 9 bases lay outside the gene matches. CDR3 amino acids: CASSDPGTGLDIQYF. In DNA, the CDR3 is TGTGCCAGCAGTGACCCCGGGACAGGTCTTGACATTCAGTACTTC.

J is TRBJ2-1 and V is TRBV5-1; TRBD1 aligns across 9 bases. Per germline, CDR1 SGHRS and CDR2 YFSETQ. Unmatched junction bases numbered 6, after V lost 4 bases and J lost 4 bases. This CDR3 is 15 amino acids long. The CDR3 coding sequence is TGCGCCAGCAGCGCCGGGACAGGGCGGTACAATGAGCAGTTCTTC. Protein product: CASSAGTGRYNEQFF.

This clone was recorded only once. J is TRBJ1-5 and V is TRBV6-5, with a possible D match to TRBD1 (5 bases). V lost 5 bases and J lost 4, with 9 bases in between. This CDR3 is built from 13 residues. Germline V lookup: CDR1 MNHEY, CDR2 SVGAGI. CDR3 DNA: TGTGCCAGCAGTACCCGACAGAATCAGCCCCAGCATTTT. This codes for CASSTRQNQPQHF.

This rearrangement joins TRBV9 to TRBJ2-7; no firm D call. The ends were cut back, 3 bases at V and 0 bases at J, with 7 bases in the middle. The CDR3 sequence is 13 residues long. The germline gives CDR1 SGDLS, CDR2 YYNGEE. The CDR3 protein is CASSAASSYEQYF. The CDR3 nucleotides read TGTGCCAGCAGCGCTGCCAGCTCCTACGAGCAGTACTTC.

This sequence joins TRBV27 and TRBJ2-1, with 8 bases that match TRBD1. J was trimmed by 6 bases and V by 5 bases; bases with no gene match: 9. The CDR3 consists of 15 residues. CDR1 is MNHEY and CDR2 is SMNVEV in the germline V gene (reference sequence). The CDR3 DNA sequence: TGTGCCAGCAGTGGAACAGGGGGTAGCTTCAATGAGCAGTTCTTC. Its translation: CASSGTGGSFNEQFF.

This chain uses TRBV7-2 with TRBJ2-3; D is perhaps TRBD2 (6 bases). The CDR3 contains 15 residues. The germline V gene has CDR1 SGHTA and CDR2 FQGNSA. Trimming removed 3 bases from V and 2 bases from J, with 12 bases in between. The CDR3 protein is CASSFGLLFTDTQYF. The CDR3 DNA follows: TGTGCCAGCAGCTTCGGACTACTATTCACAGATACGCAGTATTTT.

The gene calls are TRBV6-1 and TRBJ1-2, with 7 bases that match TRBD1. The CDR3 runs 14 residues. Germline CDR1 reads MNHNS; CDR2 reads SASEGT. Losses at the gene ends were 3 bases for V and 4 bases for J; bases not matched to a gene: 5. The CDR3 reads CASSDGTEGYGYTF. CDR3 nucleotide sequence: TGTGCCAGCAGTGATGGGACAGAGGGCTATGGCTACACCTTC.